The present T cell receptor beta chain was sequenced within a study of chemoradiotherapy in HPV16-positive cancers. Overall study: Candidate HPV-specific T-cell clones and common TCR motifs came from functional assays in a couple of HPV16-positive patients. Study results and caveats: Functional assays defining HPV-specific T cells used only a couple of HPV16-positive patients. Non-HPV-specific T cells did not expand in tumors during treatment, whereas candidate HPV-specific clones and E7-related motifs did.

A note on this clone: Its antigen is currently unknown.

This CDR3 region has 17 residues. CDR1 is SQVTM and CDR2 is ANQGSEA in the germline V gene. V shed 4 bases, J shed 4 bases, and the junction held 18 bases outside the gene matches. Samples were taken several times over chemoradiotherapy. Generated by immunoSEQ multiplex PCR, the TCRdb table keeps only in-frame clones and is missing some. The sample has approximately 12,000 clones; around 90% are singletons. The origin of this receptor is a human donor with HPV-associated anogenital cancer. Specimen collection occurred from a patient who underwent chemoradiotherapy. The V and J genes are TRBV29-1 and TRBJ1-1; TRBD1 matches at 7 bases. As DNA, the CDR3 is TGCAGCGTTGGAGGGGACAGCCCACCCTTCGTCGGCACTGAAGCTTTCTTT. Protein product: CSVGGDSPPFVGTEAFF.